Listed below are T cell receptor beta chains from one sample, sequenced in a study of blood T cell repertoires in COVID-19. Method: immunoSEQ multiplex PCR; TCRdb's copy keeps in-frame clones and lacks some. Among about 270,000 clones listed, around 89% were seen once. Source material: PBMCs or T cells enriched from blood (not recorded which). Receptors were obtained from a woman aged 45-65 years who had recovered from COVID-19. CDR3s include the opening cysteine and the closing phenylalanine or tryptophan. D genes are given only for firm matches. Only some rows state a clone size, as once, few, many or a class for expanded clones.

d_call	clone_size	v_call	j_call	cdr3_length	cdr3_aa	cdr3_nt
TRBD1	.	TRBV5-4	TRBJ1-2	15	CASSLQQGFVPGYTF	TGTGCCAGCAGCCTCCAACAGGGGTTTGTACCTGGCTACACCTTC
.	.	TRBV7-2	TRBJ2-7	14	CASSGGTPPYEQYF	TGTGCCAGCAGTGGTGGGACACCGCCCTACGAGCAGTACTTC
TRBD1	.	TRBV25-1	TRBJ1-1	16	CASSERQGGPGGGAFF	TGTGCCAGCAGTGAGCGGCAGGGGGGACCAGGGGGTGGTGCTTTCTTT
.	.	TRBV3-1/TRBV3-2	TRBJ1-6	15	CASSLGTSYNSPLHF	TGTGCCAGCAGCCTTGGTACTTCCTATAATTCACCCCTCCACTTT
.	once	TRBV5-1	TRBJ1-2	13	CASSDGLSTSYTF	TGCGCCAGCTCGGATGGCCTCTCTACTAGCTACACCTTC
.	.	TRBV5-5	TRBJ2-1	13	CASSPLLYNEQFF	TGTGCCAGCAGCCCTCTCCTCTACAATGAGCAGTTCTTC
TRBD1	.	TRBV7-3	TRBJ2-5	15	CASSFLGQVQETQYF	TGTGCCAGCAGCTTCCTAGGACAGGTCCAAGAGACCCAGTACTTC
TRBD2	few	TRBV5-5	TRBJ2-5	16	CASSRNSGRVWETQYF	TGTGCCAGCAGCCGGAACAGCGGGAGGGTTTGGGAGACCCAGTACTTC
TRBD1	.	TRBV19	TRBJ1-1	14	CASRRDRESTEAFF	TGTGCCAGTAGAAGGGACAGGGAAAGCACTGAAGCTTTCTTT
.	.	TRBV7-3	TRBJ2-1	14	CASSLNPGRNEQFF	TGTGCCAGCAGCTTAAATCCAGGGCGAAATGAGCAGTTCTTC
.	.	TRBV6-2/TRBV6-3	TRBJ1-5	12	CASSYSTQPQHF	TGTGCCAGCAGTTACAGCACGCAGCCCCAGCATTTT
.	.	TRBV6-2/TRBV6-3	TRBJ1-1	15	CASSYRTVSGTEAFF	TGTGCCAGCAGTTACAGGACAGTATCGGGCACTGAAGCTTTCTTT
.	.	TRBV27	TRBJ1-4	14	CASSFRTVNEKLFF	TGTGCCAGCAGTTTTAGGACAGTGAATGAAAAACTGTTTTTT
.	.	TRBV5-5	TRBJ2-7	12	CASSFSTYEQYF	TGTGCCAGCAGCTTTAGTACCTACGAGCAGTACTTC
TRBD2	.	TRBV6-5	TRBJ2-7	14	CASMLTSGSYEQYF	TGTGCCAGCATGTTGACTAGCGGGAGCTACGAGCAGTACTTC
.	.	TRBV6-5	TRBJ2-5	13	CASSSGVRETQYF	TGTGCCAGCAGCTCGGGAGTTCGTGAGACCCAGTACTTC
.	.	TRBV4-1	TRBJ2-1	14	CASSGGGSYNEQFF	TGCGCCAGCAGTGGGGGCGGCTCCTACAATGAGCAGTTCTTC
TRBD1	.	TRBV5-4	TRBJ2-3	14	CASRPQGAADTQYF	TGTGCCAGCAGACCTCAGGGGGCCGCAGATACGCAGTATTTT
.	.	TRBV30	TRBJ1-2	14	CAWSWSVSNYGYTF	TGTGCCTGGAGCTGGTCAGTATCAAACTATGGCTACACCTTC
TRBD1	.	TRBV25-1	TRBJ1-2	17	CASNPSPGTGYNTGYTF	TGTGCCAGCAACCCCTCACCCGGGACAGGGTACAATACTGGCTACACCTTC
.	.	TRBV5-6	TRBJ1-2	15	CASSFQDRPNYGYTF	TGTGCCAGCAGCTTCCAGGACAGACCTAACTATGGCTACACCTTC
TRBD2	once	TRBV9	TRBJ2-1	15	CASSTSGSSYNEQFF	TGTGCCAGCAGCACTAGCGGGAGCTCCTACAATGAGCAGTTCTTC
.	.	TRBV18	TRBJ2-3	13	CASSSSGGDTQYF	TGTGCCAGCTCATCATCCGGGGGAGATACGCAGTATTTT
TRBD1	.	TRBV20-1	TRBJ2-1	15	CSASPGQGSSYEQFF	TGCAGTGCTAGTCCTGGACAGGGATCATCCTATGAGCAGTTCTTC
TRBD2	once	TRBV7-8	TRBJ2-1	14	CASSLSGTSGRCLF	TGTGCCAGCAGCCTGTCCGGGACTAGCGGGAGGTGCCTCTTC
.	.	TRBV7-2	TRBJ2-7	16	CASSLNPGTPSYEQYF	TGTGCCAGCAGCTTAAACCCCGGGACACCATCCTACGAGCAGTACTTC
.	.	TRBV24-1	TRBJ2-2	17	CATSVVFVGANTGELFF	TGTGCCACCAGTGTCGTATTCGTCGGAGCGAACACCGGGGAGCTGTTTTTT
.	.	TRBV6-2/TRBV6-3	TRBJ2-1	16	CASTPQGLPRGNEQFF	TGTGCCAGCACCCCCCAAGGGCTCCCTAGGGGTAATGAGCAGTTCTTC
TRBD1	once	TRBV19	TRBJ1-2	19	CASSKTPGQGAGDGSGYTF	TGTGCCAGTAGTAAAACACCGGGACAGGGAGCCGGCGACGGCTCTGGCTACACCTTC
TRBD1	.	TRBV27	TRBJ1-2	13	CASSIQGDYGYTF	TGTGCCAGCAGTATACAGGGGGACTATGGCTACACCTTC
.	.	TRBV7-3	TRBJ1-1	13	CASSPRVHTEAFF	TGTGCCAGCAGCCCAAGAGTCCACACTGAAGCTTTCTTT
.	.	TRBV11-2	TRBJ2-1	16	CASSLVVRDTYNEQFF	TGTGCCAGCAGCTTAGTTGTTCGGGATACCTACAATGAGCAGTTCTTC
.	.	TRBV7-6	TRBJ2-7	12	CASSQQGYEQYF	TGTGCCAGCAGCCAACAGGGATACGAGCAGTACTTC
.	once	TRBV28	TRBJ1-1	15	CASSNQGRGNTEAFF	TGTGCCAGCAGTAATCAGGGGAGAGGGAACACTGAAGCTTTCTTT
.	.	TRBV7-7	TRBJ1-3	15	CASSRDIGPGNTIYF	TGTGCTAGCAGCCGGGACATCGGACCTGGAAACACCATATATTTT
.	.	TRBV28	TRBJ2-7	14	CASSRTGPRYEQYF	TGTGCCAGCAGTAGAACAGGGCCGAGGTACGAGCAGTACTTC
.	once	TRBV5-4	TRBJ2-3	15	CASSFRSGVTDTQYF	TGTGCCAGCAGCTTTCGGAGCGGAGTCACAGATACGCAGTATTTT
TRBD1	.	TRBV7-2	TRBJ2-7	16	CASSNRIWTGVYEQYF	TGTGCCAGCAGCAATAGAATTTGGACAGGGGTCTACGAGCAGTACTTC
.	.	TRBV6-5	TRBJ1-1	16	CASSYKGGQMNTEAFF	TGTGCCAGCAGTTACAAGGGGGGGCAAATGAACACTGAAGCTTTCTTT
TRBD1	.	TRBV5-5	TRBJ2-7	14	CASSWGQGANEQYF	TGTGCCAGCAGCTGGGGACAGGGGGCGAACGAGCAGTACTTC
.	.	TRBV19	TRBJ1-4	16	CAGSYIFWQEDEKLFF	TGTGCCGGGTCTTACATTTTTTGGCAGGAAGATGAAAAACTGTTTTTT
.	.	TRBV10-3	TRBJ1-5	14	CAISGQNSNQPQHF	TGTGCCATCAGTGGTCAAAATAGCAATCAGCCCCAGCATTTT
TRBD1	.	TRBV6-4	TRBJ1-4	14	CASSPDRRSEKLFF	TGTGCCAGCAGCCCGGACAGGCGAAGTGAAAAACTGTTTTTT
.	.	TRBV20-1	TRBJ1-1	11	CSLEGNTEAFF	TGCAGCCTAGAGGGGAACACTGAAGCTTTCTTT